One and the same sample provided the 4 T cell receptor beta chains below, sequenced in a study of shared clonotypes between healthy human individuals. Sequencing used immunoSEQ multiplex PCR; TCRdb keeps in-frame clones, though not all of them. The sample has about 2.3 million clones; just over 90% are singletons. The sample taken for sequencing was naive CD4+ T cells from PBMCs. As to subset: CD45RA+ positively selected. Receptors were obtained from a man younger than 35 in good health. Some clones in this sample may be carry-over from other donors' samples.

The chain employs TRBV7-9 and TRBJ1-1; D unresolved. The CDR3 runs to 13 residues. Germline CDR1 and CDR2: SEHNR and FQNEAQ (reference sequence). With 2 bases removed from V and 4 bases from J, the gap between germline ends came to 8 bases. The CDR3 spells CASSLLSGTEAFF. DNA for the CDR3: TGTGCCAGCAGCTTACTGTCAGGCACTGAAGCTTTCTTT.

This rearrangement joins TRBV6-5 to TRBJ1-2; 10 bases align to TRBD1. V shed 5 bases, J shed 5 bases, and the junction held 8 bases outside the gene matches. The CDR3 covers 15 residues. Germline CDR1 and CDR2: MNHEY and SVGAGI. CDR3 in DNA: TGTGCCAGCAGTCTAAGGGGGACAGGGGCGTATGGCTACACCTTC. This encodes CASSLRGTGAYGYTF.

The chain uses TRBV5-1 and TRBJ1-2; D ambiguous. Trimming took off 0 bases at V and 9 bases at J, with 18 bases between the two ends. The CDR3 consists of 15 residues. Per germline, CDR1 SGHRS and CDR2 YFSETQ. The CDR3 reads CASSLAPWIEVRYTF. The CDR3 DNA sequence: TGCGCCAGCAGCTTGGCCCCCTGGATAGAGGTTCGCTACACCTTC.

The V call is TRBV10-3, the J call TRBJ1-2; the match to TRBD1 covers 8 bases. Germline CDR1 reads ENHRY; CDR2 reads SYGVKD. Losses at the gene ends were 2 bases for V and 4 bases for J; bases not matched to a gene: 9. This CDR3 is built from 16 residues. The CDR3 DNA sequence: TGTGCCATCAGTGAGAGCAGGGGGCCGAGAGGCTATGGCTACACCTTC. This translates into CAISESRGPRGYGYTF.